These 18 T cell receptor beta chains came from one sample sequenced in a study of T cell responses to AZD1222 COVID-19 vaccine (dated by TCRdb to about 2021). Library creation used the immunoSEQ multiplex PCR assay. TCRdb mirrors the immuneACCESS table, restricted to in-frame sequences. Some clones are absent from its copies; in checked studies, under half trace to an unresolved V gene, and the reason for the others is unknown. Recorded for this sample are about 110,000 clones; 91% of them occurred a single time. The ten most abundant clones make up 7.5% of the sample. The sample's time point label is to be understood as: baseline before first vaccination. The sequences come from peripheral blood, collected on day 0 of AZD1222 vaccination. Receptors originate from an adult in good health.

This chain links TRBV19 with TRBJ2-7, with a weak D call TRBD2 (6 bases). V was pared by 4 bases and J by 3 bases, with 7 bases between. This CDR3 comprises 12 residues. Per germline, CDR1 LNHDA and CDR2 SQIVND (reference sequence). CDR3 region: CASSREVYEQYF. The DNA for the CDR3 is TGTGCCAGTAGTAGGGAGGTCTACGAGCAGTACTTC.

This chain connects TRBV30 to TRBJ1-4; D is perhaps TRBD1 (6 bases). Trimming left V 1 base short and J 6 bases short, with 15 bases between. The germline V gene encodes CDR1 GTSNPN and CDR2 SVGIG (reference sequence). The CDR3 has 15 amino acids. The CDR3 is CAWSGVRTEDEKLFF. DNA of the CDR3: TGTGCCTGGAGTGGGGTCCGGACAGAGGATGAAAAACTGTTTTTT.

CDR3 DNA: TGTGCCAGCAGTTTAGGTTCGGGGATCCAGCCCCAGCATTTT. This gives the protein CASSLGSGIQPQHF. The J gene is TRBJ1-5, the V gene TRBV28; D unresolved. This CDR3 is built from 14 residues. V was pared by 2 bases and J by 7 bases, with 12 bases between. Germline lookup yields CDR1 MDHEN and CDR2 SYDVKM.

This chain links TRBV12-3 or TRBV12-4 with TRBJ1-2; 7 nucleotides line up with TRBD1. The CDR3 runs to 13 residues. V lost 6 bases to trimming and J lost 6 bases; unmatched junction nucleotides: 7. CDR3 protein: CASRPTGVDGYTF. The CDR3 DNA sequence: TGTGCCAGCAGACCCACAGGGGTAGATGGCTACACCTTC.

This clone was found once. V gene TRBV19 combines with J gene TRBJ1-2, with D tentatively TRBD1 (5 bases). Deletions cut 0 bases from V and 4 bases from J, with 9 bases between. Per the germline V gene, CDR1 is LNHDA and CDR2 is SQIVND (reference sequence). The CDR3 contains 14 residues. CDR3 loop: CASSIDRQSYGYTF. The CDR3 DNA follows: TGTGCCAGTAGTATAGATCGACAGAGCTATGGCTACACCTTC.

The rearrangement links TRBV7-3 to TRBJ2-1; 8 bases fit TRBD2. V lost 4 bases to trimming and J lost 8 bases; unmatched junction nucleotides: 7. The CDR3 spans 14 residues. Looked up from germline, CDR1 is SGHTA and CDR2 is FQGTGA. DNA for the CDR3: TGTGCCAGCAGCTCCGGGACTAGACTCGATGAGCAGTTCTTC. It yields the protein CASSSGTRLDEQFF.

The chain couples TRBV5-8 to TRBJ2-2, with D maybe TRBD2 (5 bases). Trimming took off 4 bases at V and 6 bases at J, with 25 bases between the two ends. The germline gives CDR1 SGHTS, CDR2 YDEGEE. The CDR3 totals 18 residues. CDR3 amino acids: CASSGGPESSPYSGELFF. CDR3 sequence (DNA): TGTGCCAGCAGCGGAGGACCGGAATCTTCCCCTTACTCCGGGGAGCTGTTTTTT.

This clone was recorded once. This CDR3 is CASSLVTGNEQFF. The CDR3, as DNA: TGTGCCAGCAGTTTGGTGACGGGGAATGAGCAGTTCTTC. The chain recombines TRBV28 with TRBJ2-1, with D perhaps matching TRBD2 (5 bases). V dropped 3 bases and J dropped 7 bases, with 10 bases sitting between them. Germline CDR1 MDHEN, CDR2 SYDVKM. This CDR3 is 13 amino acids long.

The CDR3 sequence: CASSLTGANYGYTF. CDR3 nucleotides: TGTGCCAGCAGTTTAACCGGAGCTAACTATGGCTACACCTTC. The chain joins TRBV27 to TRBJ1-2; D is ambiguous. The CDR3 length is 14 residues. In germline, CDR1 is MNHEY, CDR2 SMNVEV (reference sequence). Trimming cost V 2 bases and J 0 bases, with 7 bases left between them.

V is TRBV7-8 and J is TRBJ2-1; the D is unclear. The V gene's germline CDR1 is SGHVS and CDR2 FQNEAQ. Trimming removed 5 bases at V and 7 bases at J, with 6 bases between. CDR3 length equals 11 residues. In DNA form, the CDR3 reads TGTGCCAGCAGCCGTGAGAATGAGCAGTTCTTC. This encodes CASSRENEQFF.

The chain recombines TRBV6-5 with TRBJ2-7, with unresolved D. Germline-derived CDR1 and CDR2 are MNHEY and SVGAGI. V shed 7 bases and J shed 3 bases, with 10 bases lying between them. The CDR3 sequence is 12 residues long. In DNA form, the CDR3 reads TGTGCCAGCAAGGTAGGCAGCTACGAGCAGTACTTC. This sequence encodes CASKVGSYEQYF.

The chain joins TRBV10-3 to TRBJ2-5, with D possibly TRBD2 on 5 matching bases. V was shortened by 5 bases and J by 1 base, with 11 bases between the two germline ends. Looked up from germline, CDR1 is ENHRY and CDR2 is SYGVKD. The CDR3 has 14 amino acids. This chain's CDR3 is CAISIAGGQETQYF. The CDR3 bases are TGTGCCATCAGTATAGCAGGAGGCCAAGAGACCCAGTACTTC.

V is TRBV19 and J is TRBJ2-2, with no clear D. The V gene's germline CDR1 is LNHDA and CDR2 SQIVND (reference sequence). The CDR3 has 14 residues. V was shortened by 10 bases and J by 2 bases, with 14 bases between the two germline ends. In DNA, the CDR3 is TGTGCCATTCGGCCGGCAGGCAACACCGGGGAGCTGTTTTTT. It encodes CAIRPAGNTGELFF.

The chain recombines TRBV6-5 with TRBJ1-1; D unclear. Trimming left V 0 bases short and J 7 bases short, with 9 bases between. This CDR3 region has 13 residues. Germline-derived CDR1 and CDR2 are MNHEY and SVGAGI. The CDR3 DNA follows: TGTGCCAGCAGTTACTCGGAGGGATATGAAGCTTTCTTT. Its translation is CASSYSEGYEAFF.

The rearrangement joins TRBV9 to TRBJ1-1; unclear D gene. Trimming took off 0 bases at V and 3 bases at J, with 9 bases between the two ends. This CDR3 region has 14 residues. CDR1 is SGDLS and CDR2 is YYNGEE in the germline V gene. CDR3 nucleotides: TGTGCCAGCAGCGTAGACGGGAGGGACACTGAAGCTTTCTTT. Translating it yields CASSVDGRDTEAFF.

The chain joins TRBV20-1 to TRBJ1-2, with 7 bases that match TRBD1. Looked up from germline, CDR1 is DFQATT and CDR2 is SNEGSKA (reference sequence). This CDR3 has 12 residues. Germline trimming cut 3 bases from V and 6 bases from J; bases unmatched to any gene: 4. CDR3 DNA: TGCAGTGCTAGTCCAGGGGGGGATGGCTACACCTTC. Its protein product is CSASPGGDGYTF.

The chain combines TRBV19 with TRBJ2-1, with D unclear. V lost 0 bases and J lost 7, with 10 bases in between. Germline loops: CDR1 LNHDA, CDR2 SQIVND (reference sequence). The CDR3 contains 14 residues. The CDR3 protein is CASSIDLEGNEQFF. Written as DNA, the CDR3 is TGTGCCAGTAGTATAGATCTAGAAGGGAATGAGCAGTTCTTC.

The chain has TRBV29-1 and TRBJ2-7, with 10 positions matching TRBD1. Unmatched junction bases numbered 8, after V lost 7 bases and J lost 2 bases. This CDR3 region has 14 residues. Germline V lookup: CDR1 SQVTM, CDR2 ANQGSEA. The CDR3: CSAQDRGNPYEQYF. The DNA for the CDR3 is TGCAGCGCTCAGGACAGGGGGAACCCCTACGAGCAGTACTTC.